The 6 T cell receptor beta chains in this list originate from one sample, sequenced in a study of blood T cell repertoires in COVID-19 (dated by TCRdb to between 2020 and 2021). Receptor amplification or capture employed the immunoSEQ multiplex PCR assay. What TCRdb holds here is the immuneACCESS table cut down to in-frame rearrangements. Part of the clones is not present; checked against another copy, under half of the missing clones reflect an unresolved V gene, and the others are unexplained. This sample comprises 140,000 or so clones, approximately 86% of them detected only once. Of the sample, about 5.6% is held by the ten largest clones. The sample consisted of peripheral blood. The receptor source for this set is a human donor in a cohort sampled during active COVID-19.

The gene calls are TRBV11-2 and TRBJ2-1, with 7 bases fitting TRBD2. The CDR3 consists of 15 residues. Germline loops: CDR1 SGHAT, CDR2 FQNNGV. V was pared by 2 bases and J by 6 bases, with 7 bases of the junction left unmatched. CDR3 protein: CASSLLAVPGNEQFF. The DNA of the CDR3 is TGTGCCAGCAGCTTACTAGCGGTCCCCGGCAATGAGCAGTTCTTC.

Worth noting for this clone: This sample includes further DNA sequences coding for the same CDR3. The genes are TRBV12-3 or TRBV12-4 and TRBJ1-2; weak D call: TRBD1 (6 bases). V dropped 5 bases and J dropped 8 bases, with 12 bases sitting between them. This CDR3 has 12 amino acids. CDR3 nucleotide sequence: TGTGCCAGCAGTCCAACAGGGACCGGCTACACCTTC. Its protein is CASSPTGTGYTF.

The chain employs TRBV2 and TRBJ2-2, with TRBD2 identical over 12 bases. CDR1 and CDR2 (germline): SNHLY, FYNNEI. Losses at the gene ends were 11 bases for V and 1 base for J; bases not matched to a gene: 5. This CDR3 region has 15 residues. As DNA, the CDR3 is TGTGCCTCCCGACTAGCGGGGGTGAACACCGGGGAGCTGTTTTTT. It is translated as CASRLAGVNTGELFF.

A word on this clone: Other DNA variants within this sample encode the same CDR3. The chain couples TRBV5-1 to TRBJ2-5; D possibly corresponds to TRBD2 (5 bases). V was pared by 5 bases and J by 2 bases, with 10 bases between. This CDR3 is built from 13 residues. Germline loops: CDR1 SGHRS, CDR2 YFSETQ. CDR3 loop: CASSSGIQETQYF. The CDR3 nucleotides read TGCGCCAGCAGTTCGGGGATTCAAGAGACCCAGTACTTC. Variable domain in full (rest from reference TRBV5-1 and TRBJ2-5): KAGVTQTPRYLIKTRGQQVTLSCSPISGHRSVSWYQQTPGQGLQFLFEYFSETQRNKGNFPGRFSGRQFSNSRSEMNVSTLELGDSALYLCASSSGIQETQYFGPGTRLLVL.

The chain links TRBV11-1 to TRBJ2-1, with 7 bases fitting TRBD1. CDR1 SGHAT and CDR2 FQDESV come from the germline V gene (reference sequence). V trimming: 1 base; J trimming: 1 base; junction bases outside the gene matches: 1. This CDR3 has 15 residues. The CDR3 sequence: CASSLEQGSYNEQFF. CDR3 DNA sequence: TGTGCCAGCAGCTTAGAACAGGGGTCCTACAATGAGCAGTTCTTC.

J is TRBJ2-1 and V is TRBV19, with 14 positions matching TRBD2. The V and J ends lost 7 bases and 13 bases, in that order; junction bases with no gene match: 15. This CDR3 has 16 amino acids. Germline CDR1 and CDR2: LNHDA and SQIVND (reference sequence). The CDR3, as DNA: TGTGCCAGTACATTCGAGGGGACTAGCGGGGGCCTGATTCAGTTCTTC. Protein: CASTFEGTSGGLIQFF.